This passage covers 4 T cell receptor beta chains from one sample sequenced in a study of T cells in Graves' hyperthyroidism and ophthalmopathy. There were TCR beta CDR3 regions amplified from RNA transcripts. The HTBI set primed first-round TCR CDR3 RT-PCR. TCRdb reprocessed the multiplex PCR reads with MiXCR, giving one entry per CDR3 protein. This sample yields 200,000 or so distinct CDR3 sequences, of which roughly a sixth are seen a single time; approximately 56% belongs to the top ten. Input material: blood. Every receptor here comes from a woman between 50 and 59 years old with Graves' hyperthyroidism.

This clonotype has more than one count but fewer than ten. This sequence joins TRBV11-3 and TRBJ1-1; TRBD1 is a possible D gene (5 bases). The germline V gene encodes CDR1 SGHNT and CDR2 YENEEA. Trimming took 7 bases from V and 4 from J, leaving 22 bases between them. The CDR3 spans 16 residues. This CDR3 reads CASTSGGSEWSTEAFF. In nucleotides, the CDR3 is TGTGCCAGCACCTCCGGGGGGTCTGAGTGGTCCACTGAAGCTTTCTTT.

This clonotype has at least ten counts. This chain joins TRBV9 and TRBJ1-1; possibly TRBD1 for D (5 bases). Trimming left V 1 base short and J 1 base short, with 8 bases between. This CDR3 region has 14 residues. Germline lookup yields CDR1 SGDLS and CDR2 YYNGEE. The CDR3 bases are TGTGCCAGCAGCGTAACGACAGCGAACACTGAAGCTTTCTTT. This sequence encodes CASSVTTANTEAFF.

The rearrangement uses TRBV4-1 and TRBJ1-5; D is possibly TRBD1 (5 bases). Germline V lookup: CDR1 MGHRA, CDR2 YSYEKL. The CDR3 is made up of 17 amino acids. Trimming cost V 3 bases and J 2 bases, with 17 bases left between them. CDR3 DNA: TGCGCCAGCAGCCATGGGAGAGGGGCGCGGGGCAATCAGCCCCAGCATTTT. Residues: CASSHGRGARGNQPQHF.

Only a few counts were recorded for this clonotype. This chain connects TRBV4-2 to TRBJ2-1, with TRBD2 matching 9 bases. Germline values: CDR1 LGHNA, CDR2 YNFKEQ. The ends lost 5 bases at V and 7 bases at J; junction bases unmatched: 12. The CDR3 has 16 amino acids. The CDR3 protein is CASSRGGGRAPNEQFF. CDR3 in DNA: TGTGCCAGCAGCAGAGGAGGCGGGAGGGCCCCGAATGAGCAGTTCTTC.